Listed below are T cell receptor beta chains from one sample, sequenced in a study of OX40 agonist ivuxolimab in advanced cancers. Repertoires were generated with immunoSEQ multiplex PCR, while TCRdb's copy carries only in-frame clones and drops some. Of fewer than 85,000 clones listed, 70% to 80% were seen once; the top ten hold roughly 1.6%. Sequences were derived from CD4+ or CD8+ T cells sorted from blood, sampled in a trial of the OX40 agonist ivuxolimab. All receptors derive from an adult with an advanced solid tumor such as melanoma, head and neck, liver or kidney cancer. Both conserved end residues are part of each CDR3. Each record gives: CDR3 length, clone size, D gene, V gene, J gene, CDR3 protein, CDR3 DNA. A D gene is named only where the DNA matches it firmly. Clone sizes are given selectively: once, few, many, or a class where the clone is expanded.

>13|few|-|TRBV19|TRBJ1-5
CASSMEGGQPQHF
TGTGCCAGTAGTATGGAGGGGGGACAGCCCCAGCATTTT
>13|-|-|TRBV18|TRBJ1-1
CASSPPEFTEAFF
TGTGCCAGCTCACCCCCGGAGTTTACTGAAGCTTTCTTT
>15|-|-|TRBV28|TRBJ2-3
CASSSLERSTDTQYF
TGTGCCAGCAGCTCTCTTGAGCGGTCCACAGATACGCAGTATTTT
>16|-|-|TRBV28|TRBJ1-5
CASTSTTGGYDQPQHF
TGTGCCAGCACCTCAACTACTGGGGGGTATGATCAGCCCCAGCATTTT
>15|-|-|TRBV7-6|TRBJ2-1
CASSLALSSYNEQFF
TGTGCCAGCAGCTTAGCCCTTAGCTCCTACAATGAGCAGTTCTTC
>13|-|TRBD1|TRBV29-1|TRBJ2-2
CSADRGNTGELFF
TGCAGCGCCGACAGGGGGAACACCGGGGAGCTGTTTTTT
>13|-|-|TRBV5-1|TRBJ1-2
CASSVGYNYGYTF
TGCGCCAGCAGCGTGGGGTATAACTATGGCTACACCTTC
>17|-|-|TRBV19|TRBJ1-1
CASIYKGGGTGNTEAFF
TGTGCCAGTATCTACAAAGGAGGCGGGACCGGGAACACTGAAGCTTTCTTT
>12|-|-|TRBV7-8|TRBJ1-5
CASSFSNQPQHF
TGTGCCAGCAGCTTTAGCAATCAGCCCCAGCATTTT
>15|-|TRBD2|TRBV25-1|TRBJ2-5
CASSVAGGPLETQYF
TGTGCCAGCAGTGTAGCGGGAGGGCCGCTCGAGACCCAGTACTTC
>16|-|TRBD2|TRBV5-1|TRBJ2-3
CASSPGLAEDTDTQYF
TGCGCCAGCAGCCCAGGACTAGCGGAGGACACAGATACGCAGTATTTT
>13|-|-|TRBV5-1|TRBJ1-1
CASSLAGGAGAFF
TGCGCCAGCAGCTTGGCCGGGGGGGCCGGAGCTTTCTTT
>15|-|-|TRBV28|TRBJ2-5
CASMPAGPWSETQYF
TGTGCCAGCATGCCAGCGGGCCCATGGTCGGAGACCCAGTACTTC
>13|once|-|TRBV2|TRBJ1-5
CASSGGSDQPQHF
TGTGCCAGCAGTGGGGGGTCCGACCAGCCCCAGCATTTT
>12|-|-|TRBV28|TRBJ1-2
CASSQGDYGYTF
TGTGCCAGCAGTCAGGGTGACTATGGCTACACCTTC
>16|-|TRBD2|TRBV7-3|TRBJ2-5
CASSLLGLAGQETQYF
TGTGCCAGCAGCCTCCTGGGACTAGCGGGGCAAGAGACCCAGTACTTC